The T cell receptor beta chain under discussion was sequenced for a study of T cell changes during pregnancy in multiple sclerosis. CDR1 and CDR2 (germline): DFQATT, SNEGSKA (reference sequence). V was pared by 3 bases and J by 7 bases, with 10 bases between. This CDR3 has 11 amino acids. Method: immunoSEQ multiplex PCR; TCRdb's copy keeps in-frame clones and lacks some. The table lists 70,000 to 75,000 clones, roughly nine tenths of them singletons. The sample was peripheral blood, taken in the second trimester of pregnancy. The sequence came from a female donor in good health, enrolled as a control in a pregnancy study. This sequence joins TRBV20-1 and TRBJ2-7, with a weak D call TRBD1 (6 bases). Here the CDR3 reads CSARGAGEQYF. The CDR3, as DNA: TGCAGTGCTAGGGGGGCCGGGGAGCAGTACTTC.